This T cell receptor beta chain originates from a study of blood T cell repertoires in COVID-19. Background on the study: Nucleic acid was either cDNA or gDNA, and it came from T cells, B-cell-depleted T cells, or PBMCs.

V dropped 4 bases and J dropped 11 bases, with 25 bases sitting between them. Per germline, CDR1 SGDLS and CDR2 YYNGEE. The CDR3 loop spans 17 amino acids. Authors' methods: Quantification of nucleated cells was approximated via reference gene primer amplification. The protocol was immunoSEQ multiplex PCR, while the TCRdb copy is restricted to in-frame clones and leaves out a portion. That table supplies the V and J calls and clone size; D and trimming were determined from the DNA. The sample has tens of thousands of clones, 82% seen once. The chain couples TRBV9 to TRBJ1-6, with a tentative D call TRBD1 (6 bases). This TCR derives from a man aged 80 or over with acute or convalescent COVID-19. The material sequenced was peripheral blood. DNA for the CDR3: TGTGCCAGCAGCCATTCCTCTCGGAGTCAGGGGAATCCACCCCTCCACTTT. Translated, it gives CASSHSSRSQGNPPLHF.